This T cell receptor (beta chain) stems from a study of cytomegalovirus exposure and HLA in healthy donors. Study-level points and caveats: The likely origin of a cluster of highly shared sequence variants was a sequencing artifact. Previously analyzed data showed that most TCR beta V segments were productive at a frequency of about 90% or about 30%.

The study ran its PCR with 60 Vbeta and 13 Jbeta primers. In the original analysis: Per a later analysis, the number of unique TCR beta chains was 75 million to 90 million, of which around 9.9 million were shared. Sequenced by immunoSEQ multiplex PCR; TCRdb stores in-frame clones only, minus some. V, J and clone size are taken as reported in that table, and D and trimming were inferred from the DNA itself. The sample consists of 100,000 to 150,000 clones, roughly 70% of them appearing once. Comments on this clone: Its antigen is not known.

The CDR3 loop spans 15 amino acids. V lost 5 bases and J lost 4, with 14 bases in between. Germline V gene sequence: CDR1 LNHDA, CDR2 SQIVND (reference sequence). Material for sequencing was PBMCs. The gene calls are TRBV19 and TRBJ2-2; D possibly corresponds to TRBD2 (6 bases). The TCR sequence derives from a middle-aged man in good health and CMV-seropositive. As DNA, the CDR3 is TGTGCCAGTAGTTACTGGGGGGTGGGCACCGGGGAGCTGTTTTTT. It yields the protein CASSYWGVGTGELFF. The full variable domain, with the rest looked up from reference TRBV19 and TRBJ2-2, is DGGITQSPKYLFRKEGQNVTLSCEQNLNHDAMYWYRQDPGQGLRLIYYSQIVNDFQKGDIAEGYSVSREKKESFPLTVTSAQKNPTAFYLCASSYWGVGTGELFFGEGSRLTVL.